The 30 T cell receptor beta chains given below trace back to one sample, sequenced in a study of blood T cell repertoires in COVID-19. Sequencing used immunoSEQ multiplex PCR; TCRdb keeps in-frame clones, though not all of them. This table holds tens of thousands of clones, over 75% found once. Material: peripheral blood. Receptor source: a man in his 70s with active or convalescent COVID-19.

V gene TRBV11-2 combines with J gene TRBJ1-2; 9 bases fit TRBD1. There are 19 residues in the CDR3. CDR1 is SGHAT, CDR2 FQNNGV, per germline. Losses at the gene ends were 0 bases for V and 7 bases for J; bases not matched to a gene: 18. The CDR3 reads CASSLDGRVQGAFWSGYTF. In DNA, the CDR3 is TGTGCCAGCAGCTTAGATGGTCGAGTACAGGGGGCTTTCTGGAGTGGCTACACCTTC.

The chain employs TRBV10-1 and TRBJ1-5; the match to TRBD1 covers 8 bases. Looked up from germline, CDR1 is WNHNN and CDR2 is SYGVQD (reference sequence). After removal of 8 bases from V and 6 bases from J, the junction contained 15 bases not matched to a gene. The CDR3 is 16 amino acids. The DNA of the CDR3 is TGCGCCAGCGGGGACAGGCAAACTCCGAGGGTTCAGCCCCAGCATTTT. This codes for CASGDRQTPRVQPQHF.

The rearrangement links TRBV4-3 to TRBJ1-4, with D unresolved. The germline CDR1 and CDR2 sequences are LGHNA and YSLEER. The CDR3 totals 14 residues. V was trimmed by 3 bases and J by 0 bases, leaving 5 bases between them. The CDR3 DNA is TGCGCCAGCAGCCAGTCGGCAACTAATGAAAAACTGTTTTTT. Translated: CASSQSATNEKLFF.

J is TRBJ2-5 and V is TRBV5-6, with unresolved D. V was trimmed by 0 bases and J by 3 bases, leaving 9 bases between them. The CDR3 is made up of 14 amino acids. CDR1 and CDR2 from the germline V gene are SGHDT and YYEEEE. This CDR3 is CASSLAFQKETQYF. As DNA, the CDR3 is TGTGCCAGCAGCTTGGCTTTCCAGAAAGAGACCCAGTACTTC.

The chain links TRBV2 to TRBJ1-5; TRBD1 matches at 7 bases. Germline V gives CDR1 SNHLY, CDR2 FYNNEI. The CDR3 extends over 15 amino acids. With V trimmed by 6 bases and J by 0 bases, 5 bases remained unmatched. CDR3 DNA: TGTGCCAGCAGAGACAGGGTTGGTAGCAATCAGCCCCAGCATTTT. Translating gives CASRDRVGSNQPQHF.

The gene calls are TRBV9 and TRBJ2-1, with D uncertain. Trimming took off 0 bases at V and 7 bases at J, with 5 bases between the two ends. Germline V gives CDR1 SGDLS, CDR2 YYNGEE. The CDR3 runs to 12 residues. CDR3 residues: CASSVGRNEQFF. For the CDR3, the DNA is TGTGCCAGCAGCGTAGGGCGGAATGAGCAGTTCTTC.

The chain uses TRBV12-5 and TRBJ1-5; D perhaps matches TRBD1 (5 bases). V lost 5 bases and J lost 7, with 12 bases in between. Germline V gives CDR1 LGHNT, CDR2 FRNRAP. The CDR3 spans 13 residues. Here the CDR3 reads CASGIRVGQPQHF. In DNA, the CDR3 is TGTGCTAGTGGTATCAGGGTCGGCCAGCCCCAGCATTTT.

This clone was seen a few times. This sequence joins TRBV27 and TRBJ2-7, with D possibly being TRBD1 (7 bases). With 3 bases removed from V and 4 bases from J, the gap between germline ends came to 19 bases. The germline gives CDR1 MNHEY, CDR2 SMNVEV (reference sequence). This CDR3 has 16 amino acids. The DNA for the CDR3 is TGTGCCAGCAGTTTGGGGTCCGGCGGGACAGCTTACGAGCAGTACTTC. Translated, it gives CASSLGSGGTAYEQYF.

In its sample, this clone was seen a few times. The chain carries TRBV7-3 and TRBJ2-1; 9 bases map to TRBD1. After removal of 0 bases from V and 8 bases from J, the junction contained 8 bases not matched to a gene. The CDR3 is 16 residues long. Per the germline V gene, CDR1 is SGHTA and CDR2 is FQGTGA. Written as DNA, the CDR3 is TGTGCCAGCAGCTTAACGGGCCTTCGGGACAGGGATGAGCAGTTCTTC. Protein sequence: CASSLTGLRDRDEQFF.

This sequence joins TRBV18 and TRBJ1-2, with TRBD1 matching over 7 bases. Trimming took 4 bases from V and 0 from J; bases not matched to a gene: 8. From germline, CDR1 is KGHSH and CDR2 LQKENI. CDR3 length: 16 amino acids. The CDR3 here is CASSQTGVGANYGYTF. CDR3 sequence (DNA): TGTGCCAGCTCACAAACAGGGGTCGGAGCTAACTATGGCTACACCTTC.

The CDR3 is CATSSEPTGQGEKLFF. CDR3 coding DNA: TGTGCCACCAGCAGCGAACCGACAGGGCAGGGGGAAAAACTGTTTTTT. This chain connects TRBV15 to TRBJ1-4; 7 nucleotides match TRBD1. The ends lost 3 bases at V and 8 bases at J; junction bases unmatched: 12. The CDR3 extends over 16 amino acids. Germline V lookup: CDR1 LNHNV, CDR2 YYDKDF (reference sequence).

The V gene is TRBV7-2, the J gene TRBJ2-4, with TRBD2 as a possible D gene (6 bases). The V gene's germline CDR1 is SGHTA and CDR2 FQGNSA. Between the trimmed V and J ends, which lost 1 base and 6 bases, there was a span of 16 bases. The CDR3 is made up of 16 amino acids. CDR3 sequence (DNA): TGTGCCAGCAGCTTAGGTCCGGCCGGGAGTTTAAACATTCAGTACTTC. As protein: CASSLGPAGSLNIQYF.

The rearrangement uses TRBV18 and TRBJ1-5; D not resolved. Germline V lookup: CDR1 KGHSH, CDR2 LQKENI. The CDR3 consists of 13 residues. V lost 3 bases to trimming and J lost 10 bases, with 13 bases between them. CDR3 nucleotides: TGTGCCAGCTCACCTTCCGACGACAAACCCCAGCATTTT. Translated: CASSPSDDKPQHF.

The chain is built from TRBV30 and TRBJ2-5, with D unresolved. V lost 0 bases and J 5 bases, leaving 10 bases between the germline ends. Germline V gives CDR1 GTSNPN, CDR2 SVGIG (reference sequence). The CDR3 loop spans 13 amino acids. The CDR3 DNA sequence: TGTGCCTGGAGTGTTGTACTGCGGGAGACCCAGTACTTC. Translating it yields CAWSVVLRETQYF.

The rearrangement joins TRBV18 to TRBJ2-5, with a weak D call TRBD1 (6 bases). V was pared by 1 base and J by 5 bases, with 11 bases between. Per germline, CDR1 KGHSH and CDR2 LQKENI. This CDR3 is 14 amino acids long. CDR3 in DNA: TGTGCCAGCTCACCACAGGAACAGGGTGAGACCCAGTACTTC. Protein sequence: CASSPQEQGETQYF. Full variable domain (missing parts from reference TRBV18 and TRBJ2-5): NAGVMQNPRHLVRRRGQEARLRCSPMKGHSHVYWYRQLPEEGLKFMVYLQKENIIDESGMPKERFSAEFPKEGPSILRIQQVVRGDSAAYFCASSPQEQGETQYFGPGTRLLVL.

The rearrangement links TRBV19 to TRBJ1-3, with TRBD1 identical over 7 bases. CDR1 and CDR2 from the germline V gene are LNHDA and SQIVND (reference sequence). The CDR3 consists of 14 residues. V shed 3 bases and J 8 bases; nucleotides not matched to a gene: 7. CDR3 coding DNA: TGTGCCAGTAGTATGGAGACAGGGAGAGACACCATATATTTT. Residues: CASSMETGRDTIYF.

V and J are TRBV19 and TRBJ1-1, with 7 bases that match TRBD1. The V gene's germline CDR1 is LNHDA and CDR2 SQIVND (reference sequence). The V gene end was trimmed by 9 bases and the J gene end by 3 bases; junction bases not matched to a gene: 10. This CDR3 comprises 14 residues. CDR3 in DNA: TGTGCCAGCACCCTGACAGGGTTGGACACTGAAGCTTTCTTT. Protein: CASTLTGLDTEAFF.

This clone appeared a single time. The chain carries TRBV13 and TRBJ1-6, with 7 bases aligning to TRBD1. The CDR3 runs to 16 residues. The V gene end was trimmed by 0 bases and the J gene end by 8 bases; junction bases not matched to a gene: 7. In germline, CDR1 is PRHDT, CDR2 FYEKMQ (reference sequence). CDR3 region: CASSLGQGGRYSPLHF. DNA for the CDR3: TGTGCCAGCAGCTTAGGACAAGGGGGCCGGTATTCACCCCTCCACTTT.

This chain uses TRBV7-9 with TRBJ1-2, with 8 bases matching TRBD1. Germline V gene data show CDR1 as SEHNR and CDR2 as FQNEAQ (reference sequence). The CDR3 is 13 amino acids. J lost 7 bases, V lost 5 bases, and 6 bases had no gene match. CDR3 residues: CASSSQGARGYTF. CDR3 DNA: TGTGCCAGCAGCAGCCAGGGGGCACGTGGCTACACCTTC.

This clone was detected only a few times. This chain uses TRBV5-1 with TRBJ1-2, with a weak D call TRBD1 (6 bases). CDR1 and CDR2 from the germline V gene are SGHRS and YFSETQ. CDR3 length: 17 residues. The germline V and J ends were trimmed by 2 bases and 0 bases, with 17 bases remaining between them. The CDR3 DNA is TGCGCCAGCAGCTTAAAACTATCCGGGACACCTAACTATGGCTACACCTTC. Translation gives CASSLKLSGTPNYGYTF. The variable domain in full, with the rest retrieved from reference TRBV5-1 and TRBJ1-2, is KAGVTQTPRYLIKTRGQQVTLSCSPISGHRSVSWYQQTPGQGLQFLFEYFSETQRNKGNFPGRFSGRQFSNSRSEMNVSTLELGDSALYLCASSLKLSGTPNYGYTFGSGTRLTVV.

This chain links TRBV11-1 with TRBJ1-1, with TRBD1 identical over 10 bases. The CDR3 extends over 16 amino acids. With V trimmed by 7 bases and J by 0 bases, 8 bases remained unmatched. CDR1 is SGHAT and CDR2 is FQDESV in the germline V gene (reference sequence). CDR3 sequence (DNA): TGTGCCAGCAACCCCGGGACAGGGGTGATGAACACTGAAGCTTTCTTT. This encodes CASNPGTGVMNTEAFF.

V is TRBV20-1 and J is TRBJ2-1; D remains ambiguous. The CDR3 loop spans 10 amino acids. Between the trimmed V and J ends, which lost 5 bases and 8 bases, there was a span of 7 bases. CDR1 and CDR2 from the germline V gene are DFQATT and SNEGSKA (reference sequence). CDR3 DNA sequence: TGCAGTGCTTCCACGGATGAGCAGTTCTTC. This gives the protein CSASTDEQFF.

The chain employs TRBV19 and TRBJ2-2; D may be TRBD2 (6 bases). The V end was cut by 3 bases, the J end by 0 bases, with 14 bases between. CDR1 and CDR2 from the germline V gene are LNHDA and SQIVND (reference sequence). The CDR3 extends over 17 amino acids. The CDR3 here is CASSMMRDPPNTGELFF. Written as DNA, the CDR3 is TGTGCCAGTAGTATGATGCGGGACCCGCCGAACACCGGGGAGCTGTTTTTT.

CDR3 in amino acids: CASSQRRGLAGSPLPETQYF. In DNA, the CDR3 is TGTGCCAGCTCACAGCGTAGGGGACTAGCGGGATCACCCTTACCGGAGACCCAGTACTTC. The chain uses TRBV18 and TRBJ2-5; the match to TRBD2 covers 13 bases. Trimming removed 4 bases from V and 5 bases from J; junction bases left unmatched: 19. CDR3 length equals 20 residues. CDR1 is KGHSH, CDR2 LQKENI, per germline.

The chain is built from TRBV6-2 or TRBV6-3 and TRBJ2-1; 11 positions agree with TRBD2. This CDR3 is 16 amino acids long. The trim removed 0 bases at V and 8 bases at J, leaving 6 bases unmatched. Per the germline V gene, CDR1 is MNHEY and CDR2 is SVGEGT. Here the CDR3 reads CASSYSLAGGIDEQFF. The CDR3 DNA reads as TGTGCCAGCAGTTACTCCCTAGCGGGAGGTATCGATGAGCAGTTCTTC.

This chain joins TRBV5-4 and TRBJ2-7; D may be TRBD2 (6 bases). This CDR3 is 16 amino acids long. V was pared by 0 bases and J by 1 base, with 14 bases between. Germline V gene data show CDR1 as SGHNT and CDR2 as YYREEE (reference sequence). The CDR3 sequence: CASSLGGSGVSYEQYF. CDR3 sequence (DNA): TGTGCCAGCAGCTTGGGCGGTAGCGGAGTTTCCTACGAGCAGTACTTC.

The V and J genes are TRBV30 and TRBJ1-1, with D tentatively TRBD1 (5 bases). V lost 0 bases and J lost 4, with 12 bases in between. The germline gives CDR1 GTSNPN, CDR2 SVGIG (reference sequence). The length of the CDR3 is 14 residues. The CDR3 nucleotides read TGTGCCTGGAGTGTGATCCAGGGCGGCACTGAAGCTTTCTTT. Protein product: CAWSVIQGGTEAFF.

The genes are TRBV30 and TRBJ2-4; tentatively, D is TRBD1 (6 bases). V dropped 0 bases and J dropped 8 bases, with 11 bases sitting between them. The germline V gene encodes CDR1 GTSNPN and CDR2 SVGIG (reference sequence). CDR3 length equals 13 residues. CDR3 residues: CAWSVGQWDIQYF. The DNA of the CDR3 is TGTGCCTGGAGTGTAGGACAGTGGGACATTCAGTACTTC.

This sequence joins TRBV2 and TRBJ2-6, with D perhaps TRBD1 (5 bases). V was trimmed by 5 bases and J by 0 bases, leaving 14 bases between them. The length of the CDR3 is 17 residues. The germline V gene has CDR1 SNHLY and CDR2 FYNNEI. This CDR3 reads CASSMDRGVSGANVLTF. CDR3 DNA: TGTGCCAGCAGTATGGATAGGGGTGTCTCTGGGGCCAACGTCCTGACTTTC.

The chain recombines TRBV10-3 with TRBJ2-1; D is perhaps TRBD2 (6 bases). The V gene lost 4 bases and the J gene lost 8 bases, with 18 bases spanning the gap. There are 15 residues in the CDR3. The germline gives CDR1 ENHRY, CDR2 SYGVKD. This CDR3 is CAISGTDSEGHEQFF. The CDR3, as DNA: TGTGCCATCAGTGGGACTGACTCGGAGGGCCATGAGCAGTTCTTC.